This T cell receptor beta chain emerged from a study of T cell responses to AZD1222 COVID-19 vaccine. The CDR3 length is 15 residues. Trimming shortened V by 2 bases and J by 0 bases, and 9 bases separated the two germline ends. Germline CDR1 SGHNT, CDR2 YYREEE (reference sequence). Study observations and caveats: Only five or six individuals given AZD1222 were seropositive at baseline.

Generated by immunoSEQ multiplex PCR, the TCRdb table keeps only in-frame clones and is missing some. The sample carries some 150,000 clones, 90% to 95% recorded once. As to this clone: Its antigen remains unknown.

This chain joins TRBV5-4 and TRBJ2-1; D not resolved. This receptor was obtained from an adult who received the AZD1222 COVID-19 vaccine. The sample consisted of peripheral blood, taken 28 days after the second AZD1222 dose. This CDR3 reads CASSLSTFSYNEQFF. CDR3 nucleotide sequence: TGTGCCAGCAGCTTATCGACTTTCTCCTACAATGAGCAGTTCTTC.